The T cell receptor beta chain under discussion was sequenced for a study of CD8 T cells in ankylosing spondylitis. Researchers built TCR beta libraries using quantitative 5'-RACE with molecular barcodes. In TCRdb, the 5' RACE reads were re-called with MiXCR into one record per CDR3 protein. The top ten clones hold 4% to 5% of a sample with around 210,000 distinct CDR3 sequences, 7.5% to 9.5% of them seen once. In its sample, this clonotype was seen a few times. This may arise from a read error, as a much more abundant clone is one base away. The CDR3 is 17 residues long. Looked up from germline, CDR1 is DFQATT and CDR2 is SNEGSKA (reference sequence).

This clonotype originated in a female donor with ankylosing spondylitis or in good health (not recorded which). This chain uses TRBV20-1 with TRBJ2-1, with TRBD2 matching 8 bases. The sample was blood, either unsorted or a sorted T cell fraction (not recorded which). CDR3 nucleotides: TGCAGTACTAGAGATGGAGGGCGGGAGGACACCTACAATGAGCAGTTCTTC. Its translation is CSTRDGGREDTYNEQFF.